The rows below give T cell receptor beta chains drawn from one sample of a study of T cell responses to AZD1222 COVID-19 vaccine. Assay used: immunoSEQ multiplex PCR; TCRdb lists only in-frame clones, some missing. Among fewer than 150,000 clones listed, 92% were seen once. The source was peripheral blood, collected on day 0 of AZD1222 vaccination. All receptors derive from an adult in good health. The CDR3 runs from the conserved cysteine through the conserved F or W. A D gene is named only where the DNA matches it firmly. A clone size is listed for some rows: how often the clone was seen (once, few, many), or a class if it is expanded.

j_call d_call v_call clone_size cdr3_aa cdr3_nt
TRBJ1-4 . TRBV2 . CASNPAATNEKLFF TGTGCCAGCAACCCGGCTGCAACTAATGAAAAACTGTTTTTT
TRBJ1-1 . TRBV4-3 . CASSQDVQGRTEAFF TGCGCCAGCAGCCAAGATGTCCAGGGACGCACTGAAGCTTTCTTT
TRBJ2-5 TRBD2 TRBV7-2 . CASSATTSVLETQYF TGTGCCAGCAGCGCTACGACTAGCGTGTTAGAGACCCAGTACTTC
TRBJ2-7 TRBD2 TRBV6-5 . CASGRTSGSYEQYF TGTGCCAGCGGGCGCACTAGCGGGAGTTACGAGCAGTACTTC
TRBJ1-3 . TRBV6-5 . CASGRNTIYF TGTGCCAGCGGGAGAAACACCATATATTTT
TRBJ2-2 . TRBV19 . CASTRTTNTGELFF TGTGCCAGTACTCGGACAACGAACACCGGGGAGCTGTTTTTT
TRBJ2-5 . TRBV7-9 . CASSSRPGLSETQYF TGTGCCAGCAGCTCCCGTCCAGGGTTGTCAGAGACCCAGTACTTC
TRBJ2-1 . TRBV6-2/TRBV6-3 . CASSYGALLSEQFF TGTGCCAGCAGTTACGGGGCCCTCCTCTCTGAGCAGTTCTTC
TRBJ2-2 . TRBV27 many CASSFIMRTANTGELFF TGTGCCAGCAGTTTCATTATGAGGACGGCGAACACCGGGGAGCTGTTTTTT
TRBJ1-1 . TRBV7-9 . CASSLEADRNTEAFF TGTGCCAGCAGCTTAGAAGCAGATAGGAACACTGAAGCTTTCTTT
TRBJ1-6 . TRBV7-2 few CASSLARNSPLHF TGTGCCAGCAGCTTAGCCCGTAATTCACCCCTCCACTTT
TRBJ1-1 . TRBV27 . CASSFRRGEAFF TGTGCCAGCAGTTTTAGACGGGGTGAAGCTTTCTTT
TRBJ1-5 TRBD1 TRBV28 . CASSKQGVRNQPQHF TGTGCCAGCAGCAAACAGGGGGTACGCAATCAGCCCCAGCATTTT
TRBJ2-2 TRBD2 TRBV10-2 . CASSPHLAGDTGELFF TGCGCCAGCAGTCCCCATTTAGCGGGAGACACCGGGGAGCTGTTTTTT
TRBJ2-6 . TRBV10-2 . CASSDFSGAGANVLTF TGCGCCAGCAGCGATTTCTCCGGGGCTGGGGCCAACGTCCTGACTTTC
TRBJ1-2 . TRBV27 . CASSPQGTYGYTF TGTGCCAGCAGTCCGCAGGGGACATATGGCTACACCTTC
TRBJ1-4 . TRBV11-2 . CASSPTRGGRATNEKLFF TGTGCCAGCAGCCCCACTAGGGGGGGCAGGGCAACTAATGAAAAACTGTTTTTT
TRBJ2-3 . TRBV4-1 . CAGGGGRTDTQYF TGCGCCGGAGGGGGCGGCCGCACAGATACGCAGTATTTT
TRBJ2-1 . TRBV6-2/TRBV6-3 . CASSQLPGDRLGNEQFF TGTGCCAGCAGTCAACTACCGGGGGATCGGCTCGGTAATGAGCAGTTCTTC
TRBJ2-7 TRBD2 TRBV5-4 few CASSLRLAGAYEQYF TGTGCCAGCAGCTTGAGGTTAGCGGGAGCCTACGAGCAGTACTTC
TRBJ1-1 TRBD1 TRBV18 . CASSPPGQGGTEAFF TGTGCCAGCTCACCCCCCGGACAGGGGGGAACTGAAGCTTTCTTT
TRBJ1-6 . TRBV28 . CASSLAGGDNSPLHF TGTGCCAGCAGTTTAGCAGGTGGAGACAATTCACCCCTCCACTTT
TRBJ2-1 . TRBV7-6 . CASSLGGVNYNEQFF TGTGCCAGCAGCTTAGGGGGGGTGAACTACAATGAGCAGTTCTTC
TRBJ1-4 . TRBV19 . CASSPGVNEKLFF TGTGCCAGTAGTCCGGGGGTCAATGAAAAACTGTTTTTT
TRBJ1-1 . TRBV12-5 . CASGWELTEAFF TGTGCTAGTGGTTGGGAACTGACTGAAGCTTTCTTT
TRBJ1-2 TRBD1 TRBV6-5 once CASSNRGLNGYTF TGTGCCAGCAGCAACAGGGGGCTCAATGGCTACACCTTC
TRBJ1-5 . TRBV6-5 . CASSPTEGWRQPQHF TGTGCCAGCAGCCCCACGGAGGGCTGGAGGCAGCCCCAGCATTTT
TRBJ2-7 TRBD1 TRBV2 . CASKSRQGAYEQYF TGTGCCAGCAAGTCCCGCCAGGGGGCCTACGAGCAGTACTTC
TRBJ1-3 . TRBV19 . CASSPANRPSGNTIYF TGTGCCAGTAGCCCGGCTAACAGGCCCTCTGGAAACACCATATATTTT
TRBJ1-2 . TRBV18 . CASSPPEGPADGYTF TGTGCCAGCTCACCACCGGAGGGGCCAGCCGATGGCTACACCTTC
TRBJ2-6 . TRBV27 . CASSLSGANVLTF TGTGCCAGCAGTCTTTCTGGGGCCAACGTCCTGACTTTC
TRBJ1-5 . TRBV6-2/TRBV6-3 . CASSYSFGGLPQHF TGTGCCAGCAGTTACTCTTTCGGGGGTCTGCCCCAGCATTTT
TRBJ1-4 . TRBV20-1 . CSASSHISTNEKLFF TGCAGTGCTAGTTCCCACATATCAACTAATGAAAAACTGTTTTTT
TRBJ1-4 TRBD1 TRBV27 . CASSLRRPGTEGRGEKLFF TGTGCCAGCAGTTTACGAAGACCCGGGACAGAGGGGAGAGGTGAAAAACTGTTTTTT
TRBJ1-5 . TRBV15 once CATSTKRGAHQPQHF TGTGCCACCAGCACTAAGCGGGGGGCTCATCAGCCCCAGCATTTT
TRBJ2-2 . TRBV28 . CASNRRGGGNTGELFF TGTGCCAGCAATCGAAGGGGAGGAGGGAACACCGGGGAGCTGTTTTTT
TRBJ2-1 . TRBV7-2 . CASSRAIEQFF TGTGCCAGCAGCCGAGCCATTGAGCAGTTCTTC
TRBJ1-2 . TRBV6-5 . CASRNNYGYTF TGTGCCAGCCGGAACAACTATGGCTACACCTTC
TRBJ1-1 . TRBV3-1/TRBV3-2 . CASSTGRGPEAFF TGTGCCAGCAGCACAGGGAGGGGCCCTGAAGCTTTCTTT
TRBJ1-6 . TRBV9 . CASSPDPRRPLHF TGTGCCAGCAGCCCAGATCCTCGTCGTCCCCTCCACTTT
TRBJ1-6 TRBD1 TRBV27 . CASGDRGTSGMALHF TGTGCCAGCGGTGACAGGGGGACCTCGGGTATGGCCCTCCACTTT
TRBJ2-4 . TRBV11-2 . CASSTDDRPRNIQYF TGTGCCAGCAGTACTGACGACAGACCGAGAAACATTCAGTACTTC